Below, 19 T cell receptor beta chains from the same sample are listed, as sequenced in a study of T cells expressing NK-cell markers. TCRdb reanalyzed the 5' RACE reads, giving one entry per CDR3 protein sequence and no DNA. Recorded for this sample: over 350,000 distinct CDR3 sequences. The specimen sequenced was blood T cells: a sorted CD56 or NKG2C T cell subset, CD4+ or CD8+ T cells, or bulk PBMC T cells (not recorded which). These receptors all stem from a woman aged 45-60 years in good health.

The genes are TRBV7-9 and TRBJ2-6; TCRdb's assignment of TRBD1 cannot be checked, as there is no DNA. The germline V gene encodes CDR1 SEHNR and CDR2 FQNEAQ (reference sequence). This CDR3 is built from 18 residues. The CDR3 is CASSSLTGRDSGANVLTF.

V usage is TRBV30 and J usage is TRBJ1-2. The CDR3 contains 12 residues. Germline CDR1 reads GTSNPN; CDR2 reads SVGIG (reference sequence). The CDR3 protein is CAWVDGNYGYTF.

The rearrangement links TRBV6-2 or TRBV6-3 to TRBJ1-5. Germline V CDR1 and CDR2: MNHEY, SVGEGT. The CDR3 runs 12 residues. The CDR3 here is CASSQMNQPQHF.

The chain employs TRBV15 and TRBJ2-5; TCRdb proposes TRBD2, but this gene call is untestable without DNA. This CDR3 contains 16 residues. Germline CDR1 and CDR2: LNHNV and YYDKDF (reference sequence). This CDR3 is CATSIPGLAEGETQYF. Together with reference TRBV15 and TRBJ2-5, the CDR3 gives the full variable domain: DAMVIQNPRYQVTQFGKPVTLSCSQTLNHNVMYWYQQKSSQAPKLLFHYYDKDFNNEADTPDNFQSRRPNTSFCFLDIRSPGLGDTAMYLCATSIPGLAEGETQYFGPGTRLLVL.

V gene TRBV2 combines with J gene TRBJ1-6; TCRdb's D call of TRBD1 is untestable without DNA. Germline V gene lookup returns CDR1 SNHLY and CDR2 FYNNEI. This CDR3 contains 15 residues. CDR3 amino acids: CASNSRQGSNSPLHF.

This rearrangement joins TRBV7-9 to TRBJ1-5; TCRdb names TRBD1, which stays unverified in the absence of DNA. The CDR3 is 17 residues long. The germline gives CDR1 SEHNR, CDR2 FQNEAQ (reference sequence). The CDR3 sequence is CASSLGGLKQGNQPQHF.

CDR3 residues: CASSDLGAYATNEKLFF. The rearrangement uses TRBV6-5 and TRBJ1-4. This CDR3 has 17 amino acids. CDR1 MNHEY and CDR2 SVGAGI come from the germline V gene.

V is TRBV29-1 and J is TRBJ2-3; TCRdb designates TRBD1, a call that cannot be tested without DNA. The CDR3 extends over 14 amino acids. CDR1 SQVTM and CDR2 ANQGSEA come from the germline V gene. Here the CDR3 reads CSVAQGSGTDTQYF.

V gene TRBV5-4 combines with J gene TRBJ2-2; TCRdb returns TRBD2, unconfirmable since there is no DNA. CDR1 and CDR2 (germline): SGHNT, YYREEE (reference sequence). This CDR3 has 14 amino acids. The chain's CDR3 is CASSFSGISGELFF.

The chain uses TRBV12-3 or TRBV12-4 and TRBJ2-3. The CDR3 is 13 amino acids. The chain's CDR3 is CASSRGFTDTQYF.

This CDR3 is CASSLWNGRIITDTQYF. J is TRBJ2-3 and V is TRBV7-9; TCRdb gives TRBD2 as the D gene, but with no DNA this cannot be confirmed. The CDR3 loop spans 17 amino acids. CDR1 is SEHNR, CDR2 FQNEAQ, per germline (reference sequence).

The chain is built from TRBV14 and TRBJ1-6; TCRdb picks TRBD1, but there is no DNA to check that call. This CDR3 comprises 14 residues. Germline assignment: CDR1 SGHDN and CDR2 FVKESK. The CDR3 loop is CASSQVRANSPLHF.

This sequence joins TRBV29-1 and TRBJ2-4; lacking DNA, the TRBD1 call made by TCRdb goes unchecked. CDR3 length: 13 residues. The V gene's germline CDR1 is SQVTM and CDR2 ANQGSEA. CDR3 sequence reads: CSVEDDSKNIQYF.

The chain is built from TRBV12-3 or TRBV12-4 and TRBJ1-5; the TRBD1 assignment by TCRdb is unverifiable without DNA. The CDR3 spans 15 residues. The CDR3 region is CASNPSDRGAQPQHF.

The chain couples TRBV28 to TRBJ2-1; TCRdb proposes TRBD2, but this gene call is untestable without DNA. From germline, CDR1 is MDHEN and CDR2 SYDVKM. This CDR3 has 17 amino acids. CDR3 region: CASSLSDSGSSYNEQFF.

The CDR3 region is CASSLRGGSPDDGYTF. This rearrangement joins TRBV7-2 to TRBJ1-2; TCRdb indicates TRBD1, and absent DNA this call remains unverified. Germline V gene lookup returns CDR1 SGHTA and CDR2 FQGNSA. The length of the CDR3 is 16 residues. The variable domain in full, completed from reference TRBV7-2 and TRBJ1-2, reads GAGVSQSPSNKVTEKGKDVELRCDPISGHTALYWYRQSLGQGLEFLIYFQGNSAPDKSGLPSDRFSAERTGGSVSTLTIQRTQQEDSAVYLCASSLRGGSPDDGYTFGSGTRLTVV.

CDR3 loop: CASRSQGIFNEQFF. The chain joins TRBV5-1 to TRBJ2-1; without DNA, the TCRdb call of TRBD1 cannot be checked. Germline V lookup: CDR1 SGHRS, CDR2 YFSETQ. The CDR3 spans 14 residues. Variable domain in full (rest from reference TRBV5-1 and TRBJ2-1): KAGVTQTPRYLIKTRGQQVTLSCSPISGHRSVSWYQQTPGQGLQFLFEYFSETQRNKGNFPGRFSGRQFSNSRSEMNVSTLELGDSALYLCASRSQGIFNEQFFGPGTRLTVL.

V gene TRBV24-1 combines with J gene TRBJ2-1; the TRBD2 assignment by TCRdb is unverifiable without DNA. Germline CDR1 reads KGHDR; CDR2 reads SFDVKD. This CDR3 region has 18 residues. The chain's CDR3 is CATSPTLTGTSLDNEQFF.

The chain couples TRBV28 to TRBJ2-6; TCRdb gives TRBD1 as the D gene, but with no DNA this cannot be confirmed. This CDR3 spans 16 amino acids. CDR1 is MDHEN, CDR2 SYDVKM, per germline. Here the CDR3 reads CASRGRTTSGANVLTF.